Listed below are T cell receptor beta chains from one sample, sequenced in a study of blood T cells in healthy people across ages. TCRdb analysed the 5' RACE reads with MiXCR anew, one entry per CDR3 protein. Of hundreds of thousands of distinct CDR3 sequences detected, around 62% appear once; the ten largest clones hold 25% to 35%. Sequencing was performed on blood. The receptors originated from a man between 25 and 39 years old in good health. Both conserved end residues are part of each CDR3. Each record gives: V gene, J gene, CDR3 length, CDR3 protein.

TRBV6-5	TRBJ1-2	13	CASSTYRVHGYTF
TRBV2	TRBJ2-7	18	CASSGRTSGGTGSYEQYF
TRBV29-1	TRBJ2-3	16	CSVEVLGLAGSDTQYF
TRBV7-2	TRBJ1-2	19	CASSLSSSSISQGIYGYTF
TRBV6-2/TRBV6-3	TRBJ1-2	17	CASSYFLLDRANYGYTF
TRBV7-2	NA	16	CASSARTSGGGETQYF
TRBV7-7	TRBJ2-5	16	CASSLDPGGMQETQYF
TRBV7-2	TRBJ2-5	17	CASSLVFLAGGQETQYF
TRBV5-6	TRBJ2-1	16	CASSFTGTHTYNEQFF
TRBV3-1	TRBJ2-7	14	CASSQNRGPGEQYF
TRBV7-9	TRBJ1-4	14	CASSRTGGLEELFF
TRBV6-6	TRBJ2-6	16	CASTGQGTSGANVLTF
TRBV9	TRBJ1-6	13	CASSVEEASPLHF
TRBV11-3	NA	16	CASSWGASGSQETQYF
TRBV28	TRBJ2-1	16	CASSFHTGQGDDEQFF
TRBV11-2	TRBJ1-4	14	CASSVQATNEKLFF
TRBV7-6	NA	15	CASSLGGGTPGEQYF
TRBV20-1	NA	13	CSAPGPPNYEQYF
TRBV7-2	TRBJ2-5	17	CASSLEIGGTGGQTQYF
TRBV12-3/TRBV12-4	TRBJ2-3	12	CASSRTTGTQYF
TRBV10-3	TRBJ1-2	12	CASREAGNGYTF
TRBV20-1	TRBJ2-1	19	CSAKIPGLAGGPTYNEQFF
TRBV28	TRBJ2-1	17	CASSPGTGVLSYNEQFF
TRBV11-2	TRBJ2-5	19	CASSLGRGGTFRGQETQYF
TRBV21-1	TRBJ2-6	19	CASSKGKGTTYSGANVLTF
TRBV7-2	TRBJ2-3	16	CASSLRADLSTDTQYF
TRBV29-1	TRBJ2-1	12	CSLGTGYNEQFF
TRBV7-9	TRBJ2-1	13	CASSSDPLNEQFF
TRBV27	TRBJ1-4	12	CARGPTNEKLFF
TRBV7-2	TRBJ2-7	15	CASSYDPGSSYEQYF
TRBV4-2	TRBJ2-5	17	CASSQDSTGGSQETQYF
TRBV2	TRBJ2-4	16	CASTLTSGATKNIQYF
TRBV29-1	TRBJ2-3	11	CSVDPGPEQYF
TRBV4-3	TRBJ1-5	16	CASSLGTVNSNQPQHF
TRBV4-1	TRBJ2-5	11	CASSQGQTQYF
TRBV5-4	TRBJ2-1	14	CASSLGQLYNEQFF
TRBV28	TRBJ2-7	13	CASNRESSYEQYF
TRBV7-6	TRBJ2-5	13	CASSAAGQETQYF
TRBV7-2	NA	16	CASSLDLAGNSYEQYF
TRBV6-6	TRBJ2-3	12	CASIDGGGTQYF
TRBV7-2	TRBJ2-1	13	CASSLGLVGEQFF
TRBV15	TRBJ1-1	14	CATSREGGVTEAFF
TRBV5-1	TRBJ2-1	14	CASSLGGQGGEQFF
TRBV9	TRBJ2-4	16	CASSPTGDRAKNIQYF
TRBV27	TRBJ1-5	16	CASSLLGGPGNQPQHF
TRBV4-3	TRBJ2-7	15	CASSQGDRHSYEQYF